This is a list of T cell receptor beta chains from one sample in a study of T cells in Graves' hyperthyroidism and ophthalmopathy. From the multiplex PCR reads, TCRdb called clonotypes with MiXCR, one entry per CDR3 protein. This table holds approximately 720,000 distinct CDR3 sequences, about 19% found once. What was sequenced was blood. These receptors were collected from a woman aged 45-60 years with Graves' hyperthyroidism that later progressed to Graves' ophthalmopathy. The CDR3 runs from the conserved cysteine through the conserved F or W. The D gene is left open where the match is weak. Clone size appears in some rows only: once, few, many, or a class for an expanded clone.

size	V	J	D	DNA	CDR3
many	TRBV3-1	TRBJ1-2	NA	TGTGCCAGCAGCCTCCGAGACAGCACCTATGGCTACACCTTC	CASSLRDSTYGYTF
many	TRBV14	TRBJ2-5	NA	TGTGCCAGCAGCCAAATCGCGGGGAACCAAGAGACCCAGTACTTC	CASSQIAGNQETQYF
many	TRBV18	TRBJ1-3	NA	TGTGCCAGCTCACAAGGGATCTCTGGAAACACCATATATTTT	CASSQGISGNTIYF
NA	TRBV9	TRBJ1-5	NA	TGTGCCAGTAGCGTAGGTCTTATAGGGCCCGAGCATTTT	CASSVGLIGPEHF
NA	TRBV7-9	TRBJ1-4	NA	TGTGCCAGCAGCTTAGCCGACAGACTAAATGAAAAACTGTTTTTT	CASSLADRLNEKLFF
many	TRBV11-2	TRBJ1-1	TRBD1	TGTGCCAGCAGCTTAGCTGGACAGGGGGACACTGAAGCTTTCTTT	CASSLAGQGDTEAFF
few	TRBV27	TRBJ2-1	NA	TGTGCCAGCAGGTCCCTCCTTCCGGGGGAGCAGTTCTTC	CASRSLLPGEQFF
NA	TRBV7-9	TRBJ1-2	NA	TGTGCCAGCAGCTCATGGGGCTCGAAGGGCTACACCTTC	CASSSWGSKGYTF
many	TRBV20-1	TRBJ2-5	NA	TGCAGTGCCCAGATGGGGGGGGCACAAGAGACCCAGTACTTC	CSAQMGGAQETQYF
many	TRBV3-1	TRBJ2-1	NA	TGTGCCAGCAGCAAAGACAGCCAACTCTCTTACAATGAGCAGTTCTTC	CASSKDSQLSYNEQFF
NA	TRBV19	TRBJ1-4	TRBD1	TGTGCCAGTAGTGTCGACAGGGGCCGTAATGAAGAACTGTTTTTT	CASSVDRGRNEELFF
few	TRBV20-1	TRBJ2-2	TRBD1	TGCAGTGCTAGAGATCGGGGACAGGCCTGGGGCACCGGGGAGCTGTTTTTT	CSARDRGQAWGTGELFF
NA	TRBV20-1	TRBJ2-5	TRBD1	TGCAGTGGTACAAAACCGGGACAGGGGGCCGAGACCCAGTACTTC	CSGTKPGQGAETQYF
NA	TRBV6-1	TRBJ1-2	TRBD1	TGTGCCAGCAGTGACTCCGGGACAGGGATTGGATATGGCTACACCTTC	CASSDSGTGIGYGYTF
NA	TRBV19	TRBJ2-5	TRBD1	TGTGCCACAGGAAAACAGGGGGTGGAGACCCAGTACTTC	CATGKQGVETQYF
many	TRBV3-1	TRBJ1-1	TRBD1	TGTGCCAGCAGCCAACAGGGGGCCAGCACTGAAGCTTTCTTT	CASSQQGASTEAFF
few	TRBV7-2	TRBJ2-5	TRBD2	TGTGCCAGCAGCCGATCCCGACTAGCGGCGGGGGAGACCCAGTACTTC	CASSRSRLAAGETQYF
few	TRBV3-1	TRBJ1-5	NA	TGTGCCAGCAGCCAAGGGTTGGTCTCGGGGGTCGGAGCAAGGCCCCAGCATTTT	CASSQGLVSGVGARPQHF
many	TRBV10-3	TRBJ1-5	NA	TGTGCCATCAGTGAGTTGGTCGGTAATCAGCCCCAGCATTTT	CAISELVGNQPQHF
few	TRBV12-5	TRBJ2-1	NA	TGTGCTACTCAAGCCGGGACACTGCGAAATGAGCAGTTCTTC	CATQAGTLRNEQFF
NA	TRBV7-6	TRBJ2-3	TRBD2	TGTGCCAGCAGCTTAGTGAACGGGGGGGCCATCGCAGATACGCAGTATTTT	CASSLVNGGAIADTQYF
many	TRBV2	TRBJ2-2	TRBD1	TGTGCCAAAGGGACAGGGGGAGACACCGGGGAGCTGTTTTTT	CAKGTGGDTGELFF
NA	TRBV3-1	TRBJ2-3	TRBD2	TGTGCCAGCAGCCAAGATCCGGGGGGGGCGGTTACAGATACGCAGTATTTT	CASSQDPGGAVTDTQYF
many	TRBV19	TRBJ1-1	NA	TGTGCCAGTAGTACGGGCACGACGAACACTGAAGCTTTCTTT	CASSTGTTNTEAFF
NA	TRBV2	TRBJ2-5	NA	TGTGCCAGCAGTGAAGCGCGGGGCGGCGGGGCCCAGTACTTC	CASSEARGGGAQYF
NA	TRBV12-3/TRBV12-4	TRBJ2-7	TRBD1	TGTGCCAGCAGTTCCCTTGGGACAGGGGGCTCCTACGAGCAGTACTTC	CASSSLGTGGSYEQYF
NA	TRBV7-3	TRBJ2-3	NA	TGTGCCAGCGGGGCCGGATTTCGCACAGATACGCAGTATTTT	CASGAGFRTDTQYF
many	TRBV27	TRBJ1-5	TRBD1	TGTGCCAGCAGTACGACAGGGCTTTATAGCAATCAGCCCCAGCATTTT	CASSTTGLYSNQPQHF
few	TRBV20-1	TRBJ1-5	NA	TGCAGTGCTACCCCCGGGACACAACCCGAGCAGCCCCAGCATTTT	CSATPGTQPEQPQHF
few	TRBV9	TRBJ2-2	TRBD2	TGTGCCAGCAGCGTAGTGGTAGCGGGGGACACCGGGGAGCTGTTTTTT	CASSVVVAGDTGELFF
few	TRBV7-9	TRBJ2-1	TRBD2	TGTGCCAGCAGCTTACCCCCTCTAGCGGGGGTTTACAATGAGCAGTTCTTC	CASSLPPLAGVYNEQFF